The 29 T cell receptor beta chains below all came from one sample that was sequenced in a study of low-dose radiotherapy and immunotherapy resistance in tumors. First-strand cDNA used TRAV- and TRBV-specific primers, covering alpha and beta chains. A roughly 20-cycle PCR with a constant-region primer and V-primer adapter amplified TCRs. One entry per CDR3 protein results from TCRdb running MiXCR on the reads. This table has 100,000 or so distinct CDR3 sequences, about 20% appearing once. Time point meaning: after trial treatment. Regarding treatment: LDRT plus nivolumab, ipilimumab, low-dose cyclophosphamide and aspirin (RACIN trial). The source material was PBMCs, sampled after low-dose radiotherapy plus immunotherapy. These receptors were taken from a male donor with prostate cancer.

This clonotype has ten or more counts. The chain employs TRBV5-1 and TRBJ2-7; 9 nucleotides match TRBD1. J lost 4 bases, V lost 3 bases, and 8 bases had no gene match. This CDR3 is 15 amino acids long. Germline values: CDR1 SGHRS, CDR2 YFSETQ. The CDR3 region is CASSSQTGGGYEQYF. The CDR3 nucleotides read TGCGCCAGCAGCTCCCAGACAGGGGGTGGGTACGAGCAGTACTTC.

This clonotype occurred many times. The V gene is TRBV5-4, the J gene TRBJ2-7; tentatively, D is TRBD2 (6 bases). CDR3 length: 14 amino acids. Germline-derived CDR1 and CDR2 are SGHNT and YYREEE (reference sequence). The V end was cut by 2 bases, the J end by 4 bases, with 13 bases between. The CDR3 bases are TGTGCCAGCAGCTTTGGCGGGGATACGTACGAGCAGTACTTC. It translates to CASSFGGDTYEQYF.

Points on this clonotype: This likely traces to a read error, being one base from a far larger clone. The chain employs TRBV6-1 and TRBJ2-3; 8 bases are a match to TRBD1. The CDR3 covers 15 residues. Trimming took 3 bases from V and 0 from J; bases not matched to a gene: 2. Germline V gives CDR1 MNHNS, CDR2 SASEGT. The CDR3 nucleotides read TGTGCCAGCAGTGACCGGGACAGGAGCACAGATACGCAGTATTTT. It encodes CASSDRDRSTDTQYF.

V and J are TRBV10-1 and TRBJ1-1, with 8 bases lining up with TRBD1. CDR1 is WNHNN, CDR2 SYGVQD, per germline (reference sequence). This CDR3 spans 14 amino acids. Trimming at V came to 5 bases and at J to 4 bases, leaving 6 bases not matched to a gene. The CDR3 loop is CASSLSGGITEAFF. DNA of the CDR3: TGCGCCAGCAGTTTATCAGGGGGCATCACTGAAGCTTTCTTT.

Many counts were recorded for this clonotype. CDR3 nucleotides: TGTGCCAGCAGCTTAGCGGGAGGCAGTGAGCAGTTCTTC. The encoded protein is CASSLAGGSEQFF. The chain couples TRBV11-2 to TRBJ2-1; 7 bases line up with TRBD2. The germline CDR1 and CDR2 sequences are SGHAT and FQNNGV. V was pared by 1 base and J by 9 bases, with 3 bases of the junction left unmatched. The CDR3 loop spans 13 amino acids.

This clonotype has at least ten counts. This chain connects TRBV19 to TRBJ1-5; D may be TRBD1 (6 bases). V gave up 6 bases and J gave up 8 bases, with 11 bases separating them. The CDR3 consists of 12 residues. The germline V gene encodes CDR1 LNHDA and CDR2 SQIVND (reference sequence). As DNA, the CDR3 is TGTGCCAGTAGCCCAAGGGGGGAGCCCCAGCATTTT. This sequence encodes CASSPRGEPQHF.

Concerning this clonotype: A junction end diverges from the germline sequence, so it may reflect a read error. The chain links TRBV5-1 to TRBJ2-7; 9 bases fit TRBD1. The CDR3 consists of 15 residues. The germline gives CDR1 SGHRS, CDR2 YFSETQ. CDR3 nucleotide sequence: TGTGCCAGCAGCCCTCAGGGGACAGGGCACGACGAGCAGTACTTC. Protein product: CASSPQGTGHDEQYF.

This clonotype was seen ten or more times. J is TRBJ2-3 and V is TRBV5-1; D unclear. The ends were cut back, 0 bases at V and 4 bases at J, with 12 bases in the middle. Germline V gene lookup returns CDR1 SGHRS and CDR2 YFSETQ. This CDR3 spans 15 amino acids. CDR3 amino acids: CASSLEGRTADTQYF. The CDR3 DNA is TGCGCCAGCAGCTTGGAGGGCAGGACGGCAGATACGCAGTATTTT.

This clonotype was recorded once. A read error is likely here: a far larger clone is one base away. Likely a read error: the CDR3 ends without its conserved phenylalanine or tryptophan. The J gene is TRBJ1-5, the V gene TRBV6-6, with D possibly being TRBD1 (6 bases). This CDR3 region has 15 residues. Germline CDR1 reads MNHNY; CDR2 reads SVGAGI (reference sequence). V was cut by 5 bases and J by 5 bases, with 16 bases left in between. CDR3 region: CASSPVQGPHQPQHL. In DNA form, the CDR3 reads TGTGCCAGCAGTCCCGTACAGGGCCCTCATCAGCCCCAGCATCTT.

This clonotype was found many times. The V and J genes are TRBV5-4 and TRBJ2-1; the match to TRBD2 covers 13 bases. Germline lookup yields CDR1 SGHNT and CDR2 YYREEE (reference sequence). V lost 0 bases to trimming and J lost 9 bases; unmatched junction nucleotides: 6. This CDR3 comprises 16 residues. The CDR3 sequence: CASSLGLAGGLSEQFF. The CDR3 DNA sequence: TGTGCCAGCAGCTTGGGACTAGCGGGGGGCCTCAGTGAGCAGTTCTTC.

This clonotype was observed a handful of times. The chain recombines TRBV28 with TRBJ2-1; maybe TRBD1 (6 bases). Per the germline V gene, CDR1 is MDHEN and CDR2 is SYDVKM. The CDR3 consists of 13 residues. Trimming shortened V by 5 bases and J by 7 bases, and 12 bases separated the two germline ends. The CDR3 DNA sequence: TGTGCCAGCAGTAATGGGGGCCGGAATGAGCAGTTCTTC. The encoded protein is CASSNGGRNEQFF. The full variable domain, its missing parts supplied by reference TRBV28 and TRBJ2-1, is DVKVTQSSRYLVKRTGEKVFLECVQDMDHENMFWYRQDPGLGLRLIYFSYDVKMKEKGDIPEGYSVSREKKERFSLILESASTNQTSMYLCASSNGGRNEQFFGPGTRLTVL.

This clonotype appeared many times. The chain has TRBV20-1 and TRBJ2-7; weak D call: TRBD2 (5 bases). There are 12 residues in the CDR3. V shed 4 bases and J shed 6 bases, with 13 bases lying between them. The V gene's germline CDR1 is DFQATT and CDR2 SNEGSKA (reference sequence). CDR3 protein: CSAIPTEGEQYF. The CDR3 DNA is TGCAGTGCTATCCCCACCGAGGGCGAGCAGTACTTC.

This clonotype has a single count. The chain is built from TRBV5-1 and TRBJ2-7; D may match TRBD1 or TRBD2 (5 bases each). V was cut by 3 bases and J by 0 bases, with 13 bases left in between. Germline loops: CDR1 SGHRS, CDR2 YFSETQ. The CDR3 loop spans 15 amino acids. CDR3 sequence reads: CASSYGGGSSYEQYF. For the CDR3, the DNA is TGCGCCAGCAGCTACGGTGGGGGTTCCTCCTACGAGCAGTACTTC. Drawing the rest from reference TRBV5-1 and TRBJ2-7, the complete variable domain is KAGVTQTPRYLIKTRGQQVTLSCSPISGHRSVSWYQQTPGQGLQFLFEYFSETQRNKGNFPGRFSGRQFSNSRSEMNVSTLELGDSALYLCASSYGGGSSYEQYFGPGTRLTVT.

Ten or more counts support this clonotype. The CDR3 is CASSFERTGELFF. In DNA form, the CDR3 reads TGTGCCAGCAGCTTTGAGCGGACCGGGGAGCTGTTTTTT. The rearrangement joins TRBV5-6 to TRBJ2-2; possibly TRBD2 for D (5 bases). This CDR3 contains 13 residues. Germline V gives CDR1 SGHDT, CDR2 YYEEEE. The V end was cut by 2 bases, the J end by 5 bases, with 7 bases between.

A word on this clonotype: This clone may be a read error of a much larger clone one base away. The rearrangement links TRBV4-1 to TRBJ1-1; D remains ambiguous. Germline CDR1 reads MGHRA; CDR2 reads YSYEKL. The CDR3 sequence is 14 residues long. CDR3 bases: TGCGCCAGCAGCCCTACGGACCTGAACTCTGAAGCTTTCTTT. It specifies CASSPTDLNSEAFF.

This clonotype showed up many times. The CDR3 loop reads CASSRYARGTDTQYF. The CDR3 DNA reads as TGTGCCAGCAGCCGCTATGCGCGTGGCACAGATACGCAGTATTTT. The J gene is TRBJ2-3, the V gene TRBV6-6; D uncertain. This CDR3 has 15 residues. The germline gives CDR1 MNHNY, CDR2 SVGAGI (reference sequence). Deletions cut 6 bases from V and 1 base from J, with 14 bases between.

This clonotype was found many times. The V call is TRBV6-1, the J call TRBJ2-3; tentatively, D is TRBD1 (6 bases). V was shortened by 6 bases and J by 4 bases, with 20 bases between the two germline ends. CDR3 length: 16 residues. The germline CDR1 and CDR2 sequences are MNHNS and SASEGT. CDR3 protein: CASRVLQGHRADTQYF. The CDR3 DNA follows: TGTGCCAGCAGAGTATTGCAGGGGCATCGGGCAGATACGCAGTATTTT.

This clonotype showed up many times. The chain employs TRBV14 and TRBJ1-1; D is undetermined. Germline V lookup: CDR1 SGHDN, CDR2 FVKESK. Trimming shortened V by 1 base and J by 6 bases, and 12 bases separated the two germline ends. The CDR3 extends over 14 amino acids. Written as DNA, the CDR3 is TGTGCCAGCAGCCAAGTCAGCATATCCGCTGAAGCTTTCTTT. Translation gives CASSQVSISAEAFF.

The table lists this clonotype with many counts. The V call is TRBV18, the J call TRBJ1-2, with a tentative D call TRBD1 (6 bases). Trimming left V 8 bases short and J 1 base short, with 14 bases between. From germline, CDR1 is KGHSH and CDR2 LQKENI. This CDR3 has 14 amino acids. In DNA form, the CDR3 reads TGTGCCAGCCGCGACAGGAGTTTTAACTATGGCTACACCTTC. Its translation: CASRDRSFNYGYTF.

This clonotype appeared many times. The rearrangement uses TRBV7-6 and TRBJ2-2, with TRBD2 identical over 10 bases. The CDR3 extends over 18 amino acids. After removal of 1 base from V and 0 bases from J, the junction contained 5 bases not matched to a gene. From germline, CDR1 is SGHVS and CDR2 FNYEAQ. The CDR3 region has the DNA TGTGCCAGCAGCTTAGTTTTAGCGGGGGGTACGAACACCGGGGAGCTGTTTTTT. Amino acid sequence: CASSLVLAGGTNTGELFF.

This clonotype has ten or more counts. The chain is built from TRBV19 and TRBJ2-7, with 7 bases matching TRBD1. Germline CDR1 LNHDA, CDR2 SQIVND (reference sequence). The CDR3 has 13 amino acids. The J segment lost 6 bases and the V segment lost 7 bases, leaving 9 bases of the junction unmatched. CDR3 DNA: TGTGCCAGTACCTACAGGGGTTCAGGCGAGCAGTACTTC. Protein product: CASTYRGSGEQYF. Full variable domain (remainder filled in from reference TRBV19 and TRBJ2-7): DGGITQSPKYLFRKEGQNVTLSCEQNLNHDAMYWYRQDPGQGLRLIYYSQIVNDFQKGDIAEGYSVSREKKESFPLTVTSAQKNPTAFYLCASTYRGSGEQYFGPGTRLTVT.

This clonotype was seen at least ten times. The chain joins TRBV12-3 or TRBV12-4 to TRBJ2-1; 10 nucleotides align to TRBD2. The trim removed 7 bases at V and 14 bases at J, leaving 14 bases unmatched. This CDR3 contains 14 residues. The CDR3 region has the DNA TGTGCCAGCACCCTAAGGGCAGCGGGGGGGCCGGAGTTCTTC. It specifies CASTLRAAGGPEFF.

At least ten counts were recorded for this clonotype. V gene TRBV5-1 combines with J gene TRBJ2-1; 11 nucleotides agree with TRBD2. The V segment lost 3 bases and the J segment 3 bases; nucleotides outside the gene matches: 2. The CDR3 consists of 15 residues. Germline CDR1 is SGHRS and CDR2 is YFSETQ. The CDR3 nucleotides are TGCGCCAGCAGCTCCACTAGCGGGGGCTACAATGAGCAGTTCTTC. The encoded protein is CASSSTSGGYNEQFF.

The chain links TRBV5-1 to TRBJ2-7; 9 bases map to TRBD1. J was trimmed by 0 bases and V by 4 bases; bases with no gene match: 14. This CDR3 spans 18 amino acids. Germline CDR1 reads SGHRS; CDR2 reads YFSETQ. For the CDR3, the DNA is TGCGCCAGCAGCCCTGCCGGGACAGGGATTGGGGGCTCCTACGAGCAGTACTTC. Its protein is CASSPAGTGIGGSYEQYF.

This clonotype was observed many times. The genes are TRBV7-2 and TRBJ2-5, with no clear D. This CDR3 spans 14 amino acids. V gave up 5 bases and J gave up 7 bases, with 17 bases separating them. Germline CDR1 and CDR2: SGHTA and FQGNSA. The CDR3 sequence is CASSATIGAGTQYF. DNA for the CDR3: TGTGCCAGCAGCGCCACAATTGGTGCAGGGACCCAGTACTTC.

This clonotype was seen many times. The chain couples TRBV12-5 to TRBJ2-1; 9 bases line up with TRBD1. J was trimmed by 6 bases and V by 5 bases; bases with no gene match: 5. Per germline, CDR1 LGHNT and CDR2 FRNRAP. The CDR3 has 14 amino acids. The CDR3 DNA is TGTGCTAGTGGTCGGGGACAGGGACTCAATGAGCAGTTCTTC. Translation gives CASGRGQGLNEQFF. Together with reference TRBV12-5 and TRBJ2-1, the CDR3 gives the full variable domain: DARVTQTPRHKVTEMGQEVTMRCQPILGHNTVFWYRQTMMQGLELLAYFRNRAPLDDSGMPKDRFSAEMPDATLATLKIQPSEPRDSAVYFCASGRGQGLNEQFFGPGTRLTVL.

This clonotype was counted at least ten times. V and J are TRBV2 and TRBJ2-2; TRBD1 matches 9 bases. With V trimmed by 1 base and J by 4 bases, 1 base remained unmatched. Germline V gives CDR1 SNHLY, CDR2 FYNNEI. This CDR3 is built from 15 residues. The CDR3 sequence is CASSEDRGLTGELFF. CDR3 DNA sequence: TGTGCCAGCAGTGAAGACAGGGGGCTCACCGGGGAGCTGTTTTTT.

V gene TRBV9 combines with J gene TRBJ2-1; no firm D call. Germline loops: CDR1 SGDLS, CDR2 YYNGEE. CDR3 length: 14 residues. V was pared by 1 base and J by 6 bases, with 11 bases between. CDR3 nucleotide sequence: TGTGCCAGCAGCGTAAGTAGTTTAGGCAATGAGCAGTTCTTC. Translated, it gives CASSVSSLGNEQFF.

This clonotype showed up many times. This chain connects TRBV2 to TRBJ2-3; D gene unclear. CDR3 length equals 14 residues. CDR1 SNHLY and CDR2 FYNNEI come from the germline V gene. Deletions cut 5 bases from V and 0 bases from J, with 9 bases between. This CDR3 is CASSRSASTDTQYF. CDR3 DNA: TGTGCCAGCAGTCGGTCAGCTAGCACAGATACGCAGTATTTT.